The TCR beta chain under discussion was sequenced for a study of OX40 agonist ivuxolimab in advanced cancers. Some clones are missing from TCRdb's copy, which holds only in-frame ones; the method was immunoSEQ multiplex PCR. The repertoire consists of fewer than 15,000 clones, with over 75% occurring once and the leading ten covering about 24%. Study conclusions and caveats: Circulating CD4+ and CD8+ T cells showed clonal expansion by week 6 at 0.1 to 3.0 mg/kg.

Germline lookup yields CDR1 LNHDA and CDR2 SQIVND (reference sequence). The CDR3 loop spans 17 amino acids. The V and J ends lost 3 bases and 4 bases, in that order; junction bases with no gene match: 7. Comment on this clone: Its target is not known.

This receptor was obtained from an adult with an advanced solid tumor such as melanoma, head and neck, liver or kidney cancer. The sample here was CD4+ or CD8+ T cells sorted from blood, taken in a trial of the OX40 agonist ivuxolimab. The chain links TRBV19 to TRBJ2-2; TRBD2 matches 11 bases. The CDR3 DNA reads TGTGCCAGTAGTATCCCGGCCCTAGCGGGAGGCACCGGGGAGCTGTTTTTT. It specifies CASSIPALAGGTGELFF.